This entry lists 32 T cell receptor beta chains sequenced from one sample in a study of shared clonotypes between healthy human individuals. Method: immunoSEQ multiplex PCR; TCRdb's copy keeps in-frame clones and lacks some. The sample has 740,000 or so clones, around three quarters seen once. The sample taken for sequencing was memory CD4+ T cells sorted from blood. Described subset: CD45RA-negative fraction. All receptors derive from a woman in her thirties in good health.

The chain recombines TRBV5-1 with TRBJ2-3; 9 bases agree with TRBD1. V shed 0 bases, J shed 2 bases, and the junction held 7 bases outside the gene matches. CDR1 and CDR2 from the germline V gene are SGHRS and YFSETQ. The CDR3 is 17 amino acids. The CDR3 nucleotides read TGCGCCAGCAGCTTGGGGATTGGGACAGGGAACACAGATACGCAGTATTTT. This gives the protein CASSLGIGTGNTDTQYF.

The rearrangement uses TRBV19 and TRBJ2-7, with 8 nucleotides matching TRBD2. CDR3 length equals 14 residues. Germline loops: CDR1 LNHDA, CDR2 SQIVND (reference sequence). Unmatched junction bases numbered 7, after V lost 6 bases and J lost 3 bases. CDR3 sequence reads: CASRPTSGNYEQYF. Written as DNA, the CDR3 is TGTGCCAGTAGGCCTACTAGCGGAAACTACGAGCAGTACTTC.

J is TRBJ1-1 and V is TRBV9; the D is unclear. This CDR3 comprises 15 residues. Germline CDR1 SGDLS, CDR2 YYNGEE. V gave up 4 bases and J gave up 5 bases, with 18 bases separating them. CDR3 sequence reads: CASSPRGGPNTEAFF. The CDR3 DNA reads TGTGCCAGCAGCCCCCGGGGAGGACCGAATACTGAAGCTTTCTTT.

Notes on this clone: This probably arose from a read error, given a far larger clone one base away. The V call is TRBV7-8, the J call TRBJ1-5, with no clear D. The CDR3 sequence is 12 residues long. Germline values: CDR1 SGHVS, CDR2 FQNEAQ. V was trimmed by 3 bases and J by 4 bases, leaving 4 bases between them. CDR3 bases: TGTGCCAGCAGCTTGCCGAATCAGCCCCAGCATTTT. This gives the protein CASSLPNQPQHF.

The chain uses TRBV7-2 and TRBJ2-4; D is unresolved. The CDR3 totals 14 residues. CDR1 SGHTA and CDR2 FQGNSA come from the germline V gene. Between the trimmed V and J ends, which lost 4 bases and 7 bases, there was a span of 14 bases. Written as DNA, the CDR3 is TGTGCCAGCAGCTCGTGGACGGCGCGGAACATTCAGTACTTC. As protein: CASSSWTARNIQYF.

This clone was counted at least ten times. The chain has TRBV5-1 and TRBJ1-1; D call uncertain. The germline V and J ends were trimmed by 0 bases and 1 base, with 13 bases remaining between them. CDR1 is SGHRS, CDR2 YFSETQ, per germline. The CDR3 length is 16 residues. CDR3 coding DNA: TGCGCCAGCAGCTTGGCAGGTGGCAGTCAGAACACTGAAGCTTTCTTT. This translates into CASSLAGGSQNTEAFF.

V usage is TRBV7-3 and J usage is TRBJ2-3; D is perhaps TRBD1 or TRBD2 (6 bases each). This CDR3 is built from 15 residues. Germline V gene sequence: CDR1 SGHTA, CDR2 FQGTGA. The V end lost 5 bases, the J end lost 4 bases, and 16 bases lay between the germline ends. CDR3 sequence (DNA): TGTGCCAGCAGCCCAACGTCCGGGGGCGCAGATACGCAGTATTTT. Protein product: CASSPTSGGADTQYF. Combining the CDR3 with reference TRBV7-3 and TRBJ2-3 gives the whole variable domain GAGVSQTPSNKVTEKGKYVELRCDPISGHTALYWYRQSLGQGPEFLIYFQGTGAADDSGLPNDRFFAVRPEGSVSTLKIQRTERGDSAVYLCASSPTSGGADTQYFGPGTRLTVL.

This rearrangement joins TRBV2 to TRBJ2-5, with D possibly being TRBD1 (6 bases). The J call may be wrong; the DNA end is better matched by TRBJ2-7. Germline values: CDR1 SNHLY, CDR2 FYNNEI. CDR3 length equals 13 residues. The CDR3 nucleotides read TGTGCCAGCAGTGGGGACAACTCCTACGAGCAGTACTTC. It is translated as CASSGDNSYEQYF.

This sequence joins TRBV2 and TRBJ1-5; no firm D call. The V end was cut by 7 bases, the J end by 2 bases, with 12 bases between. This CDR3 spans 14 amino acids. Germline V gene data show CDR1 as SNHLY and CDR2 as FYNNEI. The CDR3 sequence: CASNDNAGNQPQHF. The DNA for the CDR3 is TGTGCCAGCAACGACAACGCCGGCAATCAGCCCCAGCATTTT.

This clone was observed many times. Other DNA sequences in this specimen translate into the identical CDR3. The chain uses TRBV5-1 and TRBJ2-1; TRBD2 matches at 8 bases. V shed 1 base, J shed 4 bases, and the junction held 4 bases outside the gene matches. From germline, CDR1 is SGHRS and CDR2 YFSETQ. CDR3 length: 15 residues. DNA for the CDR3: TGCGCCAGCAGCTTGAGCAGCGGGGGTTACAATGAGCAGTTCTTC. Translating gives CASSLSSGGYNEQFF.

This clone came up a few times. CDR3 DNA sequence: TGTGCCAGCAGTTTATGGGGACGGGGCGAGCAGTACTTC. Translated: CASSLWGRGEQYF. This chain links TRBV28 with TRBJ2-7, with D possibly being TRBD1 or TRBD2 (5 bases each). Trimming shortened V by 0 bases and J by 6 bases, and 9 bases separated the two germline ends. Germline CDR1 MDHEN, CDR2 SYDVKM. The CDR3 totals 13 residues.

CDR3 protein: CASSLVAREAFF. In DNA form, the CDR3 reads TGTGCCAGCAGCTTGGTCGCCAGGGAAGCTTTCTTT. V and J are TRBV5-6 and TRBJ1-1; no reliable D call. The V end lost 0 bases, the J end lost 8 bases, and 8 bases lay between the germline ends. CDR3 length: 12 residues. Germline values: CDR1 SGHDT, CDR2 YYEEEE.

This clone was seen just once. The chain recombines TRBV19 with TRBJ1-2, with a weak D call TRBD1 (5 bases). Germline lookup yields CDR1 LNHDA and CDR2 SQIVND (reference sequence). V dropped 3 bases and J dropped 6 bases, with 23 bases sitting between them. The CDR3 runs 17 residues. CDR3 nucleotides: TGTGCCAGTAGTATTATGGGGCCTTCCCGAAAAGAGGATGGCTACACCTTC. Translation gives CASSIMGPSRKEDGYTF. The full variable domain, its missing parts supplied by reference TRBV19 and TRBJ1-2, is DGGITQSPKYLFRKEGQNVTLSCEQNLNHDAMYWYRQDPGQGLRLIYYSQIVNDFQKGDIAEGYSVSREKKESFPLTVTSAQKNPTAFYLCASSIMGPSRKEDGYTFGSGTRLTVV.

This sequence joins TRBV6-6 and TRBJ2-3; D possibly corresponds to TRBD2 (6 bases). The V gene's germline CDR1 is MNHNY and CDR2 SVGAGI (reference sequence). The CDR3 is 15 amino acids. V was clipped by 5 bases and J by 6 bases, with 18 bases between them. CDR3: CASSLDYSREDTQYF. CDR3 nucleotides: TGTGCCAGCAGTCTTGATTACTCCCGGGAGGATACGCAGTATTTT.

The chain employs TRBV19 and TRBJ2-2, with D possibly being TRBD2 (5 bases). The CDR3 has 17 residues. Germline-derived CDR1 and CDR2 are LNHDA and SQIVND (reference sequence). V was cut by 4 bases and J by 1 base, with 16 bases left in between. The CDR3 DNA reads as TGTGCCAGTAGTACGTTATTGGGGAGAAGGAACACCGGGGAGCTGTTTTTT. Translation: CASSTLLGRRNTGELFF.

The genes are TRBV19 and TRBJ1-5; TRBD1 agrees at 9 bases. V trimming: 6 bases; J trimming: 5 bases; junction bases outside the gene matches: 11. Germline values: CDR1 LNHDA, CDR2 SQIVND (reference sequence). CDR3 length: 16 residues. In DNA, the CDR3 is TGTGCCAGTAGAAGATTGGACAGGGGCTTGTATCAGCCCCAGCATTTT. It codes for CASRRLDRGLYQPQHF.

This clone has a single count. The chain links TRBV25-1 to TRBJ1-1, with a tentative D call TRBD1 (6 bases). The length of the CDR3 is 15 residues. V shed 3 bases and J shed 2 bases, with 13 bases lying between them. Germline CDR1 MGHDK, CDR2 SYGVNS. The CDR3 region is CASSDRGHSNTEAFF. DNA for the CDR3: TGTGCCAGCAGTGACAGGGGACACTCTAACACTGAAGCTTTCTTT.

As for this clone: This same CDR3 is encoded by further DNA sequences in the sample. The chain employs TRBV5-6 and TRBJ2-7, with D uncertain. Trimming took off 0 bases at V and 3 bases at J, with 7 bases between the two ends. The CDR3 consists of 13 residues. The germline V gene has CDR1 SGHDT and CDR2 YYEEEE. The CDR3 reads CASSLEPGYEQYF. DNA of the CDR3: TGTGCCAGCAGCTTGGAGCCGGGCTACGAGCAGTACTTC.

This chain connects TRBV4-1 to TRBJ2-3; D not certain. The CDR3 extends over 18 amino acids. The V and J ends lost 5 bases and 0 bases respectively, with 21 bases between them. The germline V gene has CDR1 MGHRA and CDR2 YSYEKL. The CDR3 is CASSEQKTKSPSTDTQYF. CDR3 in DNA: TGCGCCAGCAGCGAACAAAAAACCAAAAGCCCTAGCACAGATACGCAGTATTTT.

This chain links TRBV10-3 with TRBJ2-7; TRBD1 matches at 12 bases. With V trimmed by 10 bases and J by 3 bases, 4 bases remained unmatched. The germline V gene encodes CDR1 ENHRY and CDR2 SYGVKD. The CDR3 loop spans 13 amino acids. This chain's CDR3 is CATGTGGIYEQYF. CDR3 coding DNA: TGTGCCACCGGGACAGGGGGCATCTACGAGCAGTACTTC.

Only a few counts were recorded for this clone. The chain is built from TRBV2 and TRBJ2-2, with D hard to call. The V and J ends lost 6 bases and 0 bases respectively, with 14 bases between them. The CDR3 covers 16 residues. Germline CDR1 and CDR2: SNHLY and FYNNEI. CDR3 bases: TGTGCCAGCAGCCTCCAAGAAGCATCGAACACCGGGGAGCTGTTTTTT. It is translated as CASSLQEASNTGELFF.

Worth noting for this clone: The sample holds other DNA sequences that translate to the same CDR3. This rearrangement joins TRBV27 to TRBJ1-1; D gene uncertain. CDR1 is MNHEY and CDR2 is SMNVEV in the germline V gene (reference sequence). V lost 3 bases and J lost 1, with 6 bases in between. This CDR3 has 13 amino acids. The DNA for the CDR3 is TGTGCCAGCAGTTTTGAGCGGAACACTGAAGCTTTCTTT. It codes for CASSFERNTEAFF.

The V gene is TRBV18, the J gene TRBJ1-2, with D maybe TRBD1 (6 bases). Trimming left V 3 bases short and J 4 bases short, with 12 bases between. Germline V CDR1 and CDR2: KGHSH, LQKENI. CDR3 length: 14 amino acids. CDR3 amino acids: CASSPQGIGYGYTF. The CDR3 nucleotides are TGTGCCAGCTCACCCCAGGGGATCGGCTATGGCTACACCTTC.

This clone was recorded once. The identical CDR3 is also encoded by other nucleotide sequences in the sample. The chain links TRBV28 to TRBJ2-7; 10 nucleotides match TRBD1. With 2 bases clipped from V and 2 bases from J, the junction kept 3 bases outside the gene matches. The CDR3 consists of 15 residues. Germline values: CDR1 MDHEN, CDR2 SYDVKM. CDR3 in DNA: TGTGCCAGCAGTTTAGGGGGACAGGGGCCCTACGAGCAGTACTTC. It is translated as CASSLGGQGPYEQYF.

The CDR3 region is CASRKGAGQGTGGANVLTF. CDR3 nucleotide sequence: TGTGCCAGCAGGAAAGGGGCGGGACAGGGGACTGGTGGGGCCAACGTCCTGACTTTC. V gene TRBV9 combines with J gene TRBJ2-6, with TRBD1 identical over 10 bases. This CDR3 contains 19 residues. The ends lost 5 bases at V and 3 bases at J; junction bases unmatched: 14. Germline CDR1 SGDLS, CDR2 YYNGEE.

This clone turned up a few times. The genes are TRBV1 and TRBJ2-2; the table gives TRBD1 as D, unverified against the DNA. TRBV1 is listed as a pseudogene. The CDR3 contains 17 residues. The CDR3 spells CTSSQDPTGKVTGELFF. The DNA for the CDR3 is TGCACCAGCAGCCAAGACCCAACAGGGAAAGTAACCGGGGAGCTGTTTTTT.

This clone was found a few times. The chain combines TRBV15 with TRBJ1-3; possible D gene TRBD1, 5 bases. The germline V and J ends were trimmed by 4 bases and 4 bases, with 17 bases remaining between them. The V gene's germline CDR1 is LNHNV and CDR2 YYDKDF (reference sequence). This CDR3 contains 16 residues. The CDR3 DNA reads as TGTGCCACCAGCACCGAAGGAGGAGGGGACGGAAACACCATATATTTT. It translates to CATSTEGGGDGNTIYF.

CDR3 sequence (DNA): TGTGCCAGCAGCGTAGGACTAGAAGGGGAGACCCAGTACTTC. Its protein is CASSVGLEGETQYF. This chain connects TRBV5-6 to TRBJ2-5, with 7 bases fitting TRBD2. V shed 4 bases, J shed 5 bases, and the junction held 8 bases outside the gene matches. The CDR3 sequence is 14 residues long. CDR1 and CDR2 from the germline V gene are SGHDT and YYEEEE.

This clone has ten or more counts. This rearrangement joins TRBV7-8 to TRBJ1-5, with 7 bases fitting TRBD1. V was clipped by 2 bases and J by 7 bases; unmatched bases: 8. The CDR3 length is 15 residues. Germline CDR1 reads SGHVS; CDR2 reads FQNEAQ. CDR3 amino acids: CASSLSGGIQQPQHF. CDR3 DNA sequence: TGTGCCAGCAGCTTATCAGGGGGGATACAGCAGCCCCAGCATTTT. Complete variable domain (other parts from reference TRBV7-8 and TRBJ1-5): GAGVSQSPRYKVAKRGQDVALRCDPISGHVSLFWYQQALGQGPEFLTYFQNEAQLDKSGLPSDRFFAERPEGSVSTLKIQRTQQEDSAVYLCASSLSGGIQQPQHFGDGTRLSIL.

The V call is TRBV7-2, the J call TRBJ1-5; D gene uncertain. V shed 3 bases and J shed 1 base, with 10 bases lying between them. CDR1 and CDR2 from the germline V gene are SGHTA and FQGNSA. The CDR3 length is 15 residues. The CDR3 DNA sequence: TGTGCCAGCAGCTTGGAGGGAGTCAGCAATCAGCCCCAGCATTTT. Protein sequence: CASSLEGVSNQPQHF.

The V call is TRBV20-1, the J call TRBJ2-5; 9 positions match TRBD1. The J call is uncertain, as TRBJ2-7 better fits the DNA end. CDR3 length equals 11 residues. Germline V gene sequence: CDR1 DFQATT, CDR2 SNEGSKA (reference sequence). The CDR3 is CRVDRGYEQYF. The CDR3 nucleotides read TGCAGGGTGGACAGGGGCTACGAGCAGTACTTC.

This clone was seen only once. The sample carries other DNA sequences with the same CDR3. This chain links TRBV28 with TRBJ2-1; 14 positions match TRBD2. Germline V gene data show CDR1 as MDHEN and CDR2 as SYDVKM. The CDR3 consists of 14 residues. The ends lost 8 bases at V and 4 bases at J; junction bases unmatched: 1. This chain's CDR3 is CASRTSGRYNEQFF. CDR3 nucleotide sequence: TGTGCCAGCCGGACTAGCGGGAGGTACAATGAGCAGTTCTTC.